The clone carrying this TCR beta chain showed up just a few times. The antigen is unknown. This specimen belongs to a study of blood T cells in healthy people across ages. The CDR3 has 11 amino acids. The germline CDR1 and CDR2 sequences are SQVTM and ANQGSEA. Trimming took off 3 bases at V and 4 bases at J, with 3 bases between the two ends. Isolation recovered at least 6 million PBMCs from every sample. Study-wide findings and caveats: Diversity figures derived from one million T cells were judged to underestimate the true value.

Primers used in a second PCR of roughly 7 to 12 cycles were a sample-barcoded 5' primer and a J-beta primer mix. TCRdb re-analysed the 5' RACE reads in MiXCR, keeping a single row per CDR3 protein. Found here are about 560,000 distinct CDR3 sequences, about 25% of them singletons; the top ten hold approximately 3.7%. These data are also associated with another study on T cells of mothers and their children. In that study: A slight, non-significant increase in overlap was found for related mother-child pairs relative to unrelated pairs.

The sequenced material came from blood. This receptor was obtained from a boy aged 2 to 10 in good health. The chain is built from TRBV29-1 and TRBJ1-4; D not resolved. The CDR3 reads CSVEVNEKLFF. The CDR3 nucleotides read TGCAGCGTTGAGGTTAATGAAAAACTGTTTTTT.